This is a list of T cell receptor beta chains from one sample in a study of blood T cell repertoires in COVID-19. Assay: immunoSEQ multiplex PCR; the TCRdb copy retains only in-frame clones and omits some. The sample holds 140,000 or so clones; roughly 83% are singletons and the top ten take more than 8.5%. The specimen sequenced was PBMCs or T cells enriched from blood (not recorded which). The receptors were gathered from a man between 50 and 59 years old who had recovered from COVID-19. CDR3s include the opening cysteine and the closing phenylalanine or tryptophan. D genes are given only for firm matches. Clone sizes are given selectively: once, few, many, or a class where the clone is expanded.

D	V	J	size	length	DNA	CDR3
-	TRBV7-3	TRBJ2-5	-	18	TGTGCCAGCAGCCCCCGGTCGAGTGGGGGGATGTACCAAGAGACCCAGTACTTC	CASSPRSSGGMYQETQYF
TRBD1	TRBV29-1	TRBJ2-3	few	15	TGCAGCGCCATAACAGGGACAGGGGGCACAGATACGCAGTATTTT	CSAITGTGGTDTQYF
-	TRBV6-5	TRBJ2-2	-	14	TGTGCCAGCAGTTACTCCCGGGACACCGGGGAGCTGTTTTTT	CASSYSRDTGELFF
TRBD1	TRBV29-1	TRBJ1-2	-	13	TGCAGCATCCCTGGACAGGGTAACTATGGCTACACCTTC	CSIPGQGNYGYTF
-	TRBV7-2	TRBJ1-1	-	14	TGTGCCAGCAGCTTAGCGCTGAGGCAGCCTGAAGCTTTCTTT	CASSLALRQPEAFF
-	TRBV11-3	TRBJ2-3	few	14	TGTGCCAGCAGCTTGACAGATAGCACAGATACGCAGTATTTT	CASSLTDSTDTQYF
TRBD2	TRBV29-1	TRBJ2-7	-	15	TGCAGCGTTGAAGTCGGGGGGGGAAGCTCCTACGAGCAGTACTTC	CSVEVGGGSSYEQYF
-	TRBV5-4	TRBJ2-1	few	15	TGTGCCAGCAGCTTGGCATCCGGGGGGCCTTATGAGCAGTTCTTC	CASSLASGGPYEQFF
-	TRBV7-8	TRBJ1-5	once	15	TGTGCCAGCAGCTTAATTGACAGCAAAGGACAGCCCCAGCATTTT	CASSLIDSKGQPQHF
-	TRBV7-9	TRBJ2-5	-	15	TGTGCCAGCAGCCTTATTAAACCGACTCAAGAGACCCAGTACTTC	CASSLIKPTQETQYF
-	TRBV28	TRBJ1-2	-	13	TGTGCCAGCAGTTTAGTCAGGTCCTATGGCTACACCTTC	CASSLVRSYGYTF
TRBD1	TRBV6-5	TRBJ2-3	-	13	TGTGCCAGCATACAGGGGTGGACAGATACGCAGTATTTT	CASIQGWTDTQYF
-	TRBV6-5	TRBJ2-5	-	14	TGTGCCAGCAGTTACTCTCCCGGGGGAAAGACCCAGTACTTC	CASSYSPGGKTQYF
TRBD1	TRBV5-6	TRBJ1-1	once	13	TGTGCCAGCAGCTGGGACAGGAACACTGAAGCTTTCTTT	CASSWDRNTEAFF
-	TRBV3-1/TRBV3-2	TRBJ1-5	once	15	TGTGCCAGCAGCCAAGGGGCGACAAACACTCAGCCCCAGCATTTT	CASSQGATNTQPQHF
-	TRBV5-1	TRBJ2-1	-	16	TGCGCCAGCAGCTTGGATTTACAGGGTTCCTACAATGAGCAGTTCTTC	CASSLDLQGSYNEQFF
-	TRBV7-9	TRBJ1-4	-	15	TGTGCCAGCAGCCAACCCCGGGGTTCTAATGAAAAACTGTTTTTT	CASSQPRGSNEKLFF
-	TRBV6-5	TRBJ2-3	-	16	TGTGCCAGCAGTTACTGGCGGGGCTCTAGCACAGATACGCAGTATTTT	CASSYWRGSSTDTQYF
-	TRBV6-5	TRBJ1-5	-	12	TGTGCCAGCACCCCAGGCGATCAGCCCCAGCATTTT	CASTPGDQPQHF
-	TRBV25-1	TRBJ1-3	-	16	TGTGCCAGCAGTGAACAATCAGGGTCCCCTGGAAACACCATATATTTT	CASSEQSGSPGNTIYF
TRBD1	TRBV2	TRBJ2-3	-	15	TGTGCCAGCAGGAGGGACAGGGGGCAGGAAGATACGCAGTATTTT	CASRRDRGQEDTQYF
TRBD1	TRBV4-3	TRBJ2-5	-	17	TGCGCCAGCAGCCAAGGCGGAGGGACAGGGCCTAAAGAGACCCAGTACTTC	CASSQGGGTGPKETQYF
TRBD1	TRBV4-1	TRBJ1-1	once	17	TGCGCCAGCAGACGGCCCGCAAATGACAGGGGCGAGTTGGGTGCTTTCTTT	CASRRPANDRGELGAFF
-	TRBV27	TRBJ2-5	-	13	TGTGCCAGCAGTTCCCCCCCGCAAGAGACCCAGTACTTC	CASSSPPQETQYF
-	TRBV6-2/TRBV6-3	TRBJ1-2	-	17	TGTGCCAGCAGTTACTCGGTCCGGCGGGGGGAAATCCATGGCTACACCTTC	CASSYSVRRGEIHGYTF
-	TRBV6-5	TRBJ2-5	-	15	TGTGCCAGCAGTCAATACGAGGGAGCCCAAGAGACCCAGTACTTC	CASSQYEGAQETQYF
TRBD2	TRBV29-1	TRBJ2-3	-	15	TGCAGCGTTGAAGTAGCGGGGGGCCGTGGAGATACGCAGTATTTT	CSVEVAGGRGDTQYF
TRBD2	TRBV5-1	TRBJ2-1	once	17	TGCGCCAGCAGCTTGGCCACAGCGGGGGACATGCACAATGAGCAGTTCTTC	CASSLATAGDMHNEQFF
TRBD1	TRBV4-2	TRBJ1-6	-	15	TGTGCCAGCAGCCAAGTTGGGACAGATAATTCACCCCTCCACTTT	CASSQVGTDNSPLHF
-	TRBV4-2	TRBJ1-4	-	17	TGTGCCAGCAGCCAAGACCCGCACAGGGAAACCGTCGAAAAACTGTTTTTT	CASSQDPHRETVEKLFF
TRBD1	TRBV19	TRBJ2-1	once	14	TGTGCCCCCAAAGAAACAGGGGGCCAGAATGAGCAGTTCTTC	CAPKETGGQNEQFF
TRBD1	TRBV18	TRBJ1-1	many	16	TGTGCCAGCTCACCACTCCCGGACAGGGGCCACACTGAAGCTTTCTTT	CASSPLPDRGHTEAFF
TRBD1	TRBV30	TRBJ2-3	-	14	TGTGCCTGGAGTTACAGGGGTGACACAGATACGCAGTATTTT	CAWSYRGDTDTQYF
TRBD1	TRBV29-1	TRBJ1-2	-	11	TGCAGCGTGCGCAGAACAGGGGAAGACACCTTC	CSVRRTGEDTF
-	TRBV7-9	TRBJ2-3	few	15	TGTGCCAGCAGCTTAGGAGACTCTAGCACAGATACGCAGTATTTT	CASSLGDSSTDTQYF
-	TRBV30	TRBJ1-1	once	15	TGTGCCTGGAGTAGAACGGACATTAAGAACACTGAAGCTTTCTTT	CAWSRTDIKNTEAFF
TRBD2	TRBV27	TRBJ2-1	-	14	TGTGCCAGCAGCCGAGCCTGGACTAGCGATGAGCAGTTCTTC	CASSRAWTSDEQFF
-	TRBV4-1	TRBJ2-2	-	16	TGCGCCAGCAGCCAAACAGACAGGCGGAAAACCGGGGAGCTGTTTTTT	CASSQTDRRKTGELFF
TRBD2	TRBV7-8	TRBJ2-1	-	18	TGTGCCAGCAGCTTAGGACTAGCGGGGGGACCCTCCTACAATGAGCAGTTCTTC	CASSLGLAGGPSYNEQFF
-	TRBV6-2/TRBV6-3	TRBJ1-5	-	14	TGTGCCAGCAGTACTAACAGGGTCAATCAGCCCCAGCATTTT	CASSTNRVNQPQHF
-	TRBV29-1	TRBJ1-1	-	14	TGCAGCGTTGACCCGGCAGGTCTGAACACTGAAGCTTTCTTT	CSVDPAGLNTEAFF
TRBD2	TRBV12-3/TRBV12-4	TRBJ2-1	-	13	TGTGCCAGCAGACTACTAGCGGACAATGAGCAGTTCTTC	CASRLLADNEQFF
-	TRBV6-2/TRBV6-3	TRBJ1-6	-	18	TGTGCCAGCAGTTACTCGACCCGTGGGGCGAATTCATGGTCACCCCTCCACTTT	CASSYSTRGANSWSPLHF
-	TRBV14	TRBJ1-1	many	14	TGTGCCAGCAGCCTCACCCCAGGGGTGACTGAAGCTTTCTTT	CASSLTPGVTEAFF
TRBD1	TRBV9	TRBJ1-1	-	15	TGTGCCAGCAGCCCTCGACAGGGGTTGAACACTGAAGCTTTCTTT	CASSPRQGLNTEAFF
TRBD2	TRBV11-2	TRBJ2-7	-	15	TGTGCCAGCAGCTTAGGGGCCGGGGGGGCCTACGAGCAGTACTTC	CASSLGAGGAYEQYF
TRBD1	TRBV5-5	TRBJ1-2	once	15	TGTGCCAGCAGCTGGAGGACAGGGGGAGGAGGTGGCTACACCTTC	CASSWRTGGGGGYTF
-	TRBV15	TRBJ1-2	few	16	TGTGCCACCAGCAGAGACAGATATGAAGCTAACTATGGCTACACCTTC	CATSRDRYEANYGYTF